Following are 3 T cell receptor beta chains from one sample sequenced in a study of blood T cells in healthy people across ages (dated by TCRdb to the mid-2010s). The library was built by means of 5' RACE. These reads were obtained on an Illumina HiSeq 2500. A second PCR of about 6 to 11 cycles was performed with a sample-barcoded 5' primer and a J-beta primer mix. TCRdb itself trimmed the public reads at Q25 with fastp, ran MiXCR and retained productive beta chains. Rows are combined by CDR3 protein, so each entry shows the most common genes and DNA. This sample holds under 800,000 distinct CDR3 sequences; over 20% were observed only once. Roughly 3.4% of the sample is held by the ten biggest clonotypes. Source material: blood. Every receptor here comes from a man between 65 and 85 years old in good health.

This clonotype was counted only a few times. This chain uses TRBV20-1 with TRBJ2-1, with 7 positions matching TRBD2. The J call may not be correct, given that the DNA end is closer to TRBJ2-7. CDR1 is DFQATT, CDR2 SNEGSKA, per germline (reference sequence). The CDR3 totals 13 residues. CDR3 in DNA: TGCAGTGCTAGAAGCGGGAACCCTTACGAGCAGTACTTC. Protein sequence: CSARSGNPYEQYF.

The J gene is TRBJ2-2, the V gene TRBV5-1; D may be TRBD2 (5 bases). The CDR3 consists of 16 residues. Germline CDR1 is SGHRS and CDR2 is YFSETQ. Between the trimmed V and J ends, which lost 0 bases and 7 bases, there was a span of 16 bases. CDR3 protein: CASSLALTSLGGELFF. In DNA, the CDR3 is TGCGCCAGCAGCTTGGCCTTAACTAGTCTTGGCGGGGAGCTGTTTTTT. Complete variable domain (other parts from reference TRBV5-1 and TRBJ2-2): KAGVTQTPRYLIKTRGQQVTLSCSPISGHRSVSWYQQTPGQGLQFLFEYFSETQRNKGNFPGRFSGRQFSNSRSEMNVSTLELGDSALYLCASSLALTSLGGELFFGEGSRLTVL.

The chain has TRBV20-1 and TRBJ2-3; D could derive from TRBD1 or TRBD2 (5 bases each). The CDR3 is 12 amino acids. Trimming removed 7 bases from V and 4 bases from J, with 12 bases in between. Looked up from germline, CDR1 is DFQATT and CDR2 is SNEGSKA (reference sequence). DNA of the CDR3: TGCAGTGGTAGTGGGGGATCAGATACGCAGTATTTT. This encodes CSGSGGSDTQYF.